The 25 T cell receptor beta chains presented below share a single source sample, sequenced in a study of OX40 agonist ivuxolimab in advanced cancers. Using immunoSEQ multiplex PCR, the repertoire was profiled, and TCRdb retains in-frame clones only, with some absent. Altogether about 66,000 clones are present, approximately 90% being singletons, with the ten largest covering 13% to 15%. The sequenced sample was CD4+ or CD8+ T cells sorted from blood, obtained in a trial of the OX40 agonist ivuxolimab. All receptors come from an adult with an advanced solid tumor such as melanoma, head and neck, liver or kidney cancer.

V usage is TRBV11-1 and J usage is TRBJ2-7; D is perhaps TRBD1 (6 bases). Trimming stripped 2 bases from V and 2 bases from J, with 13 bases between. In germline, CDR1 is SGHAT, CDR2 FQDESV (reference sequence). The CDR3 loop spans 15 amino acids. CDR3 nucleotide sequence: TGTGCCAGCAGCTTAACGGTTGAGGGGGCCTACGAGCAGTACTTC. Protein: CASSLTVEGAYEQYF. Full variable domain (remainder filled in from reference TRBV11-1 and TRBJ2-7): EAEVAQSPRYKITEKSQAVAFWCDPISGHATLYWYRQILGQGPELLVQFQDESVVDDSQLPKDRFSAERLKGVDSTLKIQPAELGDSAMYLCASSLTVEGAYEQYFGPGTRLTVT.

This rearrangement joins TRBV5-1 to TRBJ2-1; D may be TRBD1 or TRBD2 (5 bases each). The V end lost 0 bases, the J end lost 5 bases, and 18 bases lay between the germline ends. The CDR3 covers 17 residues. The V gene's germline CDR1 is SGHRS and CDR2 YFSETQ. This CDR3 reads CASSLGGALGLNNEQFF. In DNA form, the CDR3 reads TGCGCCAGCAGCTTGGGAGGGGCACTAGGCTTGAACAATGAGCAGTTCTTC. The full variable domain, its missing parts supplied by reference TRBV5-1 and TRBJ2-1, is KAGVTQTPRYLIKTRGQQVTLSCSPISGHRSVSWYQQTPGQGLQFLFEYFSETQRNKGNFPGRFSGRQFSNSRSEMNVSTLELGDSALYLCASSLGGALGLNNEQFFGPGTRLTVL.

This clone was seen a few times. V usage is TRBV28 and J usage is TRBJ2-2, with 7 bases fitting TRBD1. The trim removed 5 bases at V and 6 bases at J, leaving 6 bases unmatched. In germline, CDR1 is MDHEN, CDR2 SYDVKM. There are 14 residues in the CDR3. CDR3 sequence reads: CASSRQGWAGELFF. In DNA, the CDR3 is TGTGCCAGCAGTCGACAGGGTTGGGCCGGGGAGCTGTTTTTT.

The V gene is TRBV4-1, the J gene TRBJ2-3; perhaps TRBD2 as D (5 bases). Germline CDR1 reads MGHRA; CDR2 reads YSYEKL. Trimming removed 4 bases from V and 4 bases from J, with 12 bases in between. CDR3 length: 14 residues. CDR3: CASSPMGSPDTQYF. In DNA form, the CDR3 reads TGCGCCAGCAGCCCTATGGGGAGCCCAGATACGCAGTATTTT.

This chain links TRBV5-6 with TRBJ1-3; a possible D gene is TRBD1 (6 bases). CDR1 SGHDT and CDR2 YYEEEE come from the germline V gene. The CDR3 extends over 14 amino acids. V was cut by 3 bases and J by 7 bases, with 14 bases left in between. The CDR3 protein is CASSSGQLPNTIYF. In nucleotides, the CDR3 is TGTGCCAGCAGCTCGGGACAACTGCCGAACACCATATATTTT.

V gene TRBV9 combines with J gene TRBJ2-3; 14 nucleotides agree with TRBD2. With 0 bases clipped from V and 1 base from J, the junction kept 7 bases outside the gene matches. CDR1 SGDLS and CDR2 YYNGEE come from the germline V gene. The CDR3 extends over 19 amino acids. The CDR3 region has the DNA TGTGCCAGCAGCGTAGGGTGGGGACTAGCGGGGGCAGGCACAGATACGCAGTATTTT. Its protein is CASSVGWGLAGAGTDTQYF.

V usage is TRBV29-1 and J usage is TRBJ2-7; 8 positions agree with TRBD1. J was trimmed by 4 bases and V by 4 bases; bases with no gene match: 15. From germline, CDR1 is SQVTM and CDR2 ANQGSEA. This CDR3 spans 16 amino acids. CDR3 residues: CSVGGTGQAVGYEQYF. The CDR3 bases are TGCAGCGTTGGGGGGACAGGCCAAGCGGTGGGGTACGAGCAGTACTTC.

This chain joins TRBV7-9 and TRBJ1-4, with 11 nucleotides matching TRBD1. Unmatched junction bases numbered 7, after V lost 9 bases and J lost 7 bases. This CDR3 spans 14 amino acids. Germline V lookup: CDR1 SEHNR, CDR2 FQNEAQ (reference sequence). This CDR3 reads CARDRGRNSEKLFF. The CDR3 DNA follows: TGTGCCAGGGACAGGGGGCGGAATAGTGAAAAACTGTTTTTT.

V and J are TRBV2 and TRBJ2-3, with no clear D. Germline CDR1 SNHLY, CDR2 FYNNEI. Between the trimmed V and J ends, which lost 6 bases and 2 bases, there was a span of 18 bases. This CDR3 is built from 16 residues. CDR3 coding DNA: TGTGCCAGCAGGCCCCTTATAGACGGAAACACAGATACGCAGTATTTT. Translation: CASRPLIDGNTDTQYF.

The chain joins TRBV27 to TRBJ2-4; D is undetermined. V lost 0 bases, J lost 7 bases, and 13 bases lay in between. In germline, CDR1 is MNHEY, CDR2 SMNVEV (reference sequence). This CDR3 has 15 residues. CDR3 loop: CASSLSPFPGNIQYF. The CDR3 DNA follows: TGTGCCAGCAGTTTATCGCCCTTCCCTGGGAACATTCAGTACTTC.

CDR3 coding DNA: TGTGCCAGCAGCTTAGGGGGAGATACGCAGTATTTT. This sequence encodes CASSLGGDTQYF. The rearrangement links TRBV13 to TRBJ2-3; D ambiguous. The CDR3 is made up of 12 amino acids. Trimming cost V 0 bases and J 5 bases, with 3 bases left between them. Germline CDR1 PRHDT, CDR2 FYEKMQ (reference sequence).

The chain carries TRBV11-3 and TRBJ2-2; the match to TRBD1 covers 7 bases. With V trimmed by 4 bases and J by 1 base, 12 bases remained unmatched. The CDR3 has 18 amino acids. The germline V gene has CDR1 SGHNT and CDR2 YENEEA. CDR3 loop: CASSSDPIGTVNTGELFF. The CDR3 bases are TGTGCCAGCAGCTCCGACCCGATCGGGACAGTGAACACCGGGGAGCTGTTTTTT.

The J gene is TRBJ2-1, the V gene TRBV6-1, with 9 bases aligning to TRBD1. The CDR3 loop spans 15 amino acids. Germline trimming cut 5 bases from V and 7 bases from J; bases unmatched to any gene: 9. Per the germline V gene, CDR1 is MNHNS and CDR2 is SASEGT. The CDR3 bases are TGTGCCAGCAGTAAAACCGGGACAGGGAAAAATGAGCAGTTCTTC. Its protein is CASSKTGTGKNEQFF.

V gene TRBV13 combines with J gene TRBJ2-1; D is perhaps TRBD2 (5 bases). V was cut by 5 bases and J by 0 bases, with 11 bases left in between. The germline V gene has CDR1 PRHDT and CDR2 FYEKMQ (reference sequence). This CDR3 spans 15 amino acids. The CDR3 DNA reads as TGTGCCAGCAGCCCCACCCGGGACTCCTACAATGAGCAGTTCTTC. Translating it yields CASSPTRDSYNEQFF.

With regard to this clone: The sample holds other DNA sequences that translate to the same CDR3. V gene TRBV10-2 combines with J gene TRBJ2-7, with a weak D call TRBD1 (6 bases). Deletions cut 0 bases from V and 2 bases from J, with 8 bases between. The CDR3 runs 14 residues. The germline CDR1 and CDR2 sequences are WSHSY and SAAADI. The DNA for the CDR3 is TGCGCCAGCAGTGAGTCTTGGGGGCCCTACGAGCAGTACTTC. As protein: CASSESWGPYEQYF.

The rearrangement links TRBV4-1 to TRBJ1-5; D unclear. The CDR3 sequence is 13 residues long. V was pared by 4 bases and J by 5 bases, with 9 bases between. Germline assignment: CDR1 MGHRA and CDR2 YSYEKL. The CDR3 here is CASSLGVDQPQHF. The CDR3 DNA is TGCGCCAGCAGCCTGGGAGTCGATCAGCCCCAGCATTTT.

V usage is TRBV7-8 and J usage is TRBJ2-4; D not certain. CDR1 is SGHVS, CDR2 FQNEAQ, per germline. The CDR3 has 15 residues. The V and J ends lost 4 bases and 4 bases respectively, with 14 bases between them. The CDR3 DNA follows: TGTGCCAGCAGCTCCCCTAGAGGCAATAAAAACATTCAGTACTTC. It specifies CASSSPRGNKNIQYF.

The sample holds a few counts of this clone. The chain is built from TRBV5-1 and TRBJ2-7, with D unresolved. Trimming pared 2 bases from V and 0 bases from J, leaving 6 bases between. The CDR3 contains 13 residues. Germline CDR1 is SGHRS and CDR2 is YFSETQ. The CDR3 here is CASSFSHSYEQYF. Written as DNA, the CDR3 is TGCGCCAGCAGCTTCAGTCACTCCTACGAGCAGTACTTC. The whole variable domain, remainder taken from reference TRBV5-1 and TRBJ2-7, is KAGVTQTPRYLIKTRGQQVTLSCSPISGHRSVSWYQQTPGQGLQFLFEYFSETQRNKGNFPGRFSGRQFSNSRSEMNVSTLELGDSALYLCASSFSHSYEQYFGPGTRLTVT.

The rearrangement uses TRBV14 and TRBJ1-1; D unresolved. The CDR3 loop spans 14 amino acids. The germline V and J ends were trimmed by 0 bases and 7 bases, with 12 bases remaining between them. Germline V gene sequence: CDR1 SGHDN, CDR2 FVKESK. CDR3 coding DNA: TGTGCCAGCAGCCAAGAGCGATACGTGAGTGAAGCTTTCTTT. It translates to CASSQERYVSEAFF.

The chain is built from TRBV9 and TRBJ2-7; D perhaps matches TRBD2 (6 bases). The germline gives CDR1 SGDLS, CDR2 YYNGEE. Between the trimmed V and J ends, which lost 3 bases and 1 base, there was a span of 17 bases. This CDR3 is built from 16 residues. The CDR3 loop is CASSDSLSSGSYEQYF. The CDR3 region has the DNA TGTGCCAGCAGCGACTCCCTGAGTAGCGGATCCTACGAGCAGTACTTC. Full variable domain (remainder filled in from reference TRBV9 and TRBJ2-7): DSGVTQTPKHLITATGQRVTLRCSPRSGDLSVYWYQQSLDQGLQFLIQYYNGEERAKGNILERFSAQQFPDLHSELNLSSLELGDSALYFCASSDSLSSGSYEQYFGPGTRLTVT.

The CDR3 sequence: CSVPRDNSYEQYF. The CDR3 bases are TGCAGCGTGCCCAGGGACAACTCCTACGAGCAGTACTTC. The chain recombines TRBV29-1 with TRBJ2-7, with D tentatively TRBD1 (6 bases). Trimming shortened V by 6 bases and J by 0 bases, and 12 bases separated the two germline ends. The CDR3 extends over 13 amino acids. The germline V gene encodes CDR1 SQVTM and CDR2 ANQGSEA.

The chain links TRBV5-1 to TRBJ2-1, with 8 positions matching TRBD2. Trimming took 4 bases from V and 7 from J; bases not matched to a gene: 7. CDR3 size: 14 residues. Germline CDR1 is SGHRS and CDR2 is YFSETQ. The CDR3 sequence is CASSNGGASNEQFF. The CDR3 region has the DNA TGCGCCAGCAGCAACGGGGGGGCGAGTAATGAGCAGTTCTTC.

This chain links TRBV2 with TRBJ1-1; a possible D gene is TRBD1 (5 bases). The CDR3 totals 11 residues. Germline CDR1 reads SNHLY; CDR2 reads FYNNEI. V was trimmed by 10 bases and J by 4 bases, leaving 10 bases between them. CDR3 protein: CATRRGTEAFF. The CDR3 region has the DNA TGTGCCACCCGGAGGGGCACTGAAGCTTTCTTT.

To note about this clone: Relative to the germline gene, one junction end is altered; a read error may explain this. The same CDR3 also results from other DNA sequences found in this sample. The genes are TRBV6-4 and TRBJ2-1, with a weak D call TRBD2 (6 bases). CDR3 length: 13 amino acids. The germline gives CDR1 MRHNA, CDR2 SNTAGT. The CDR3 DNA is TGTGCCAGCAGTAGCACTAGCTCCAATGAGCAATTCTTC. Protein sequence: CASSSTSSNEQFF.

CDR3 region: CASSLARGAKNIQYF. The DNA for the CDR3 is TGTGCCAGCAGCTTAGCGCGGGGGGCCAAAAACATTCAGTACTTC. The chain links TRBV7-8 to TRBJ2-4, with 7 bases aligning to TRBD2. Trimming at V came to 0 bases and at J to 1 base, leaving 0 bases not matched to a gene. The CDR3 loop spans 15 amino acids. Germline V lookup: CDR1 SGHVS, CDR2 FQNEAQ.